This is a list of T cell receptor beta chains from one sample in a study of CD8 T cells in ankylosing spondylitis. TCRdb recomputed calls from the 5' RACE reads with MiXCR, one row per CDR3 protein. This table holds fewer than 250,000 distinct CDR3 sequences, approximately 16% found once. The source material was blood, either unsorted or a sorted T cell fraction (not recorded which). These receptors were obtained from a male donor with ankylosing spondylitis. The CDR3 runs from the conserved cysteine through the conserved F or W. Each record gives: D gene, CDR3 length, V gene, CDR3 protein. A D gene is named only where the DNA matches it firmly.

d_call: .; cdr3_length: 13; v_call: TRBV27; cdr3_aa: CASSMLLTGELFF
d_call: .; cdr3_length: 14; v_call: TRBV9; cdr3_aa: CASSVATENYGYTF
d_call: .; cdr3_length: 15; v_call: TRBV29-1; cdr3_aa: CSVEDPLAGQETQYF
d_call: TRBD1; cdr3_length: 17; v_call: TRBV4-2; cdr3_aa: CASSQWQGAVMNTEAFF
d_call: .; cdr3_length: 14; v_call: TRBV12-3/TRBV12-4; cdr3_aa: CASSLSSSTDTQYF
d_call: .; cdr3_length: 14; v_call: TRBV7-2; cdr3_aa: CASSLVFDSYEQYF
d_call: TRBD2; cdr3_length: 17; v_call: TRBV29-1; cdr3_aa: CSVDVLVAGEVTDTQYF
d_call: TRBD2; cdr3_length: 15; v_call: TRBV12-3/TRBV12-4; cdr3_aa: CASSPTSNGYNEQFF
d_call: TRBD1; cdr3_length: 16; v_call: TRBV2; cdr3_aa: CASSEGDRGRGETQYF
d_call: .; cdr3_length: 14; v_call: TRBV7-8; cdr3_aa: CASSTIGDNQPQHF
d_call: .; cdr3_length: 11; v_call: TRBV9; cdr3_aa: CASSFGGEQFF
d_call: TRBD2; cdr3_length: 18; v_call: TRBV4-3; cdr3_aa: CASSQDWGDRAGPGELFF
d_call: TRBD2; cdr3_length: 19; v_call: TRBV27; cdr3_aa: CASSLSGSSGSPRTDTQYF
d_call: .; cdr3_length: 13; v_call: TRBV6-5; cdr3_aa: CASSYHANTEAFF
d_call: .; cdr3_length: 15; v_call: TRBV20-1; cdr3_aa: CSARLTEVPEEELFF
d_call: .; cdr3_length: 13; v_call: TRBV7-9; cdr3_aa: CASSSVGNTEAFF
d_call: .; cdr3_length: 16; v_call: TRBV15; cdr3_aa: CATSTRGLEAYNEQFF
d_call: TRBD1; cdr3_length: 14; v_call: TRBV12-3/TRBV12-4; cdr3_aa: CASSLSGTGSGYTF
d_call: TRBD1; cdr3_length: 15; v_call: TRBV7-9; cdr3_aa: CASSLTNRGPSEQFF
d_call: .; cdr3_length: 12; v_call: TRBV29-1; cdr3_aa: CSVADNYNEQFF
d_call: TRBD1; cdr3_length: 14; v_call: TRBV5-4; cdr3_aa: CASSLQGAQGRKYF
d_call: TRBD2; cdr3_length: 16; v_call: TRBV6-5; cdr3_aa: CASSYSISGRVDEQFF
d_call: .; cdr3_length: 16; v_call: TRBV2; cdr3_aa: CASSETPAQLNTEAFF
d_call: .; cdr3_length: 15; v_call: TRBV7-9; cdr3_aa: CASSLIVTVDTEDFF
d_call: .; cdr3_length: 15; v_call: TRBV11-2; cdr3_aa: CASSLEARANYGYTF
d_call: TRBD2; cdr3_length: 13; v_call: TRBV27; cdr3_aa: CASSRSGSYEQYF
d_call: TRBD2; cdr3_length: 18; v_call: TRBV7-2; cdr3_aa: CASSYSASGLAESNEQFF
d_call: .; cdr3_length: 16; v_call: TRBV5-4; cdr3_aa: CASSLRGWTADYGYTF
d_call: .; cdr3_length: 12; v_call: TRBV7-6; cdr3_aa: CASSKGNTEAFF
d_call: .; cdr3_length: 12; v_call: TRBV12-3/TRBV12-4; cdr3_aa: CASSFGPNEQFF
d_call: .; cdr3_length: 13; v_call: TRBV29-1; cdr3_aa: CSVVRGGPTEAFF
d_call: .; cdr3_length: 14; v_call: TRBV27; cdr3_aa: CASSFYRNTGELFF
d_call: .; cdr3_length: 16; v_call: TRBV5-1; cdr3_aa: CASSLFYRVNYNEQFF
d_call: .; cdr3_length: 15; v_call: TRBV4-3; cdr3_aa: CASSQDVVLGGGQFF
d_call: TRBD2; cdr3_length: 15; v_call: TRBV6-2/TRBV6-3; cdr3_aa: CASSYAGGTYNEQFF
d_call: .; cdr3_length: 15; v_call: TRBV13; cdr3_aa: CASSLGRDISYEQYF
d_call: TRBD2; cdr3_length: 17; v_call: TRBV20-1; cdr3_aa: CSARLSRTSGSTGEQFF
d_call: .; cdr3_length: 14; v_call: TRBV6-1; cdr3_aa: CASSELGGGYEQYF
d_call: .; cdr3_length: 16; v_call: TRBV15; cdr3_aa: CATSRAGTNANYGYTF
d_call: .; cdr3_length: 15; v_call: TRBV7-9; cdr3_aa: CASSLRADTYNEQFF
d_call: TRBD2; cdr3_length: 15; v_call: TRBV7-6; cdr3_aa: CASSLVAGDGETQYF
d_call: .; cdr3_length: 14; v_call: TRBV6-5; cdr3_aa: CASSLSQGLGGYTF
d_call: TRBD2; cdr3_length: 18; v_call: TRBV7-8; cdr3_aa: CASSPVLGERGAQETQYF
d_call: .; cdr3_length: 16; v_call: TRBV7-9; cdr3_aa: CASSFGQGGTNQPQHF
d_call: TRBD1; cdr3_length: 14; v_call: TRBV24-1; cdr3_aa: CATSPTGGVGEQFF
d_call: .; cdr3_length: 14; v_call: TRBV5-1; cdr3_aa: CASSLTPFTDTQYF
d_call: .; cdr3_length: 15; v_call: TRBV2; cdr3_aa: CASSEANRRTDTQYF
d_call: TRBD1; cdr3_length: 16; v_call: TRBV9; cdr3_aa: CASSVGTGRDTGELFF
d_call: .; cdr3_length: 15; v_call: TRBV20-1; cdr3_aa: CSARDFLSSSDTQYF
d_call: TRBD1; cdr3_length: 15; v_call: TRBV6-1; cdr3_aa: CASSDYRDRGYEQYF
d_call: TRBD1; cdr3_length: 17; v_call: TRBV29-1; cdr3_aa: CSVEKAQQGAATDTQYF
d_call: .; cdr3_length: 15; v_call: TRBV7-9; cdr3_aa: CASRDSSGGGTEAFF